Listed here is a single TCR beta chain. Some clones are missing from TCRdb's copy, which holds only in-frame ones; the method was immunoSEQ multiplex PCR. Of roughly 70,000 clones in the sample, about 88% were seen once. The data belong to a study of blood T cell repertoires in COVID-19. The specimen was peripheral blood. This sequence originates from a man in his 70s with active COVID-19.

The CDR3 bases are TGTGCCAGCAGTCCCGCTAGCGGGAGTGCGGCCGCCACGCAGTATTTT. Translating it yields CASSPASGSAAATQYF. The rearrangement links TRBV28 to TRBJ2-3, with 10 positions matching TRBD2. Germline V gene lookup returns CDR1 MDHEN and CDR2 SYDVKM. The CDR3 loop spans 16 amino acids. The V segment lost 5 bases and the J segment 9 bases; nucleotides outside the gene matches: 14.